A single sample gave rise to the 9 T cell receptor beta chains below, sequenced in a study of graft-versus-host responses after intestinal transplantation. Data came from immunoSEQ multiplex PCR; TCRdb stores just in-frame clones and leaves some out. The sample lists approximately 12,000 clones, about 88% seen once, with about 8.6% in the top ten. The sequences come from PBMCs, collected roughly 300 days after intestinal transplant. The source of these receptors is a human patient who received an intestinal transplant, so some T cells may come from the graft donor.

This clone was counted only a few times. CDR3 sequence (DNA): TGTGCCAGCAGCTCCCGCGGGAAGGGTACCTACGAGCAGTACTTC. Amino acids: CASSSRGKGTYEQYF. This sequence joins TRBV7-9 and TRBJ2-7; possible D gene TRBD2, 6 bases. Trimming took off 4 bases at V and 2 bases at J, with 15 bases between the two ends. Germline values: CDR1 SEHNR, CDR2 FQNEAQ (reference sequence). The CDR3 runs to 15 residues.

This chain links TRBV4-3 with TRBJ2-1; D not certain. V gave up 0 bases and J gave up 7 bases, with 10 bases separating them. Per the germline V gene, CDR1 is LGHNA and CDR2 is YSLEER. The CDR3 spans 14 residues. CDR3 residues: CASSQDTIGNEQFF. In DNA form, the CDR3 reads TGCGCCAGCAGCCAAGATACGATAGGAAATGAGCAGTTCTTC.

The genes are TRBV11-3 and TRBJ2-2, with a possible D match to TRBD1 (5 bases). The CDR3 is 14 amino acids. Germline V gene sequence: CDR1 SGHNT, CDR2 YENEEA. With 1 base removed from V and 2 bases from J, the gap between germline ends came to 5 bases. The CDR3: CASSLGTNTGELFF. The CDR3 nucleotides are TGTGCCAGCAGCTTAGGGACAAACACCGGGGAGCTGTTTTTT.

J is TRBJ2-7 and V is TRBV11-2; 8 positions match TRBD2. V shed 5 bases and J 2 bases; nucleotides not matched to a gene: 2. Germline CDR1 and CDR2: SGHAT and FQNNGV. The CDR3 sequence is 13 residues long. CDR3 DNA: TGTGCCAGCAGCCATAGCGGGACCTACGAGCAGTACTTC. It encodes CASSHSGTYEQYF.

The chain links TRBV27 to TRBJ2-3; the D is unclear. The germline CDR1 and CDR2 sequences are MNHEY and SMNVEV (reference sequence). The germline V and J ends were trimmed by 3 bases and 7 bases, with 17 bases remaining between them. This CDR3 has 15 residues. CDR3 in amino acids: CASSLNQDVGHTQYF. The CDR3 nucleotides are TGTGCCAGCAGTTTGAATCAAGACGTAGGGCATACGCAGTATTTT.

V is TRBV19 and J is TRBJ2-1, with D possibly matching TRBD1 (6 bases). Germline CDR1 is LNHDA and CDR2 is SQIVND (reference sequence). This CDR3 has 15 residues. V was trimmed by 5 bases and J by 4 bases, leaving 15 bases between them. Here the CDR3 DNA reads TGTGCCAGTAGTCTCTGGGGGCAGAAGTACAATGAGCAGTTCTTC. It codes for CASSLWGQKYNEQFF.

The sample holds a few counts of this clone. The rearrangement links TRBV28 to TRBJ2-7, with D unclear. Trimming cost V 5 bases and J 2 bases, with 10 bases left between them. Germline V CDR1 and CDR2: MDHEN, SYDVKM. The CDR3 consists of 13 residues. The CDR3 nucleotides are TGTGCCAGCAGTCCGACCGGGCCCTACGAGCAGTACTTC. It specifies CASSPTGPYEQYF. The full variable domain, completed using reference TRBV28 and TRBJ2-7, is DVKVTQSSRYLVKRTGEKVFLECVQDMDHENMFWYRQDPGLGLRLIYFSYDVKMKEKGDIPEGYSVSREKKERFSLILESASTNQTSMYLCASSPTGPYEQYFGPGTRLTVT.

In its sample, this clone was seen once. The V gene is TRBV28, the J gene TRBJ2-2; TRBD2 agrees at 7 bases. Trimming cost V 1 base and J 4 bases; bases outside gene matches: 3. The CDR3 sequence is 15 residues long. Per germline, CDR1 MDHEN and CDR2 SYDVKM. CDR3: CASSLFLAGTGELFF. The CDR3 DNA reads TGTGCCAGCAGTTTATTTTTAGCGGGCACCGGGGAGCTGTTTTTT.

This rearrangement joins TRBV27 to TRBJ2-7; 8 bases are shared with TRBD2. Germline V gene lookup returns CDR1 MNHEY and CDR2 SMNVEV (reference sequence). The CDR3 is 16 residues long. The ends lost 5 bases at V and 0 bases at J; junction bases unmatched: 9. The CDR3 sequence: CASSSTGRAISYEQYF. Written as DNA, the CDR3 is TGTGCCAGCAGTAGTACCGGGAGGGCTATCTCCTACGAGCAGTACTTC.